This note documents a single T cell receptor (beta chain) sequence. These data belong to a study of blood T cell repertoires in COVID-19. Background on the study: There were acute and convalescent COVID-19 samples, and they came from the United States, Italy and Spain. The analysed material was cDNA or gDNA that came from T cells, B-cell-depleted T cells, or PBMCs.

The CDR3 has 11 amino acids. V trimming: 5 bases; J trimming: 10 bases; junction bases outside the gene matches: 2. CDR1 is KGHSH, CDR2 LQKENI, per germline. Authors' processing steps: Amplification of reference gene primers was used by the study to estimate nucleated cell counts. TCRdb keeps only in-frame clones here, not all; method: immunoSEQ multiplex PCR. V and J calls and clone size are given by that table; D and trimming were obtained from the DNA. The sample has about 160,000 clones, approximately 85% seen once; the top ten hold around 1.2%. Sequencing was carried out using peripheral blood. This chain uses TRBV18 with TRBJ2-1; TRBD1 matches 7 bases. The sequence was collected from a man aged 55 to 70 who had recovered from COVID-19. The CDR3 protein is CASSSDREQFF. The CDR3 nucleotides read TGTGCCAGCTCATCGGACAGGGAGCAGTTCTTC.